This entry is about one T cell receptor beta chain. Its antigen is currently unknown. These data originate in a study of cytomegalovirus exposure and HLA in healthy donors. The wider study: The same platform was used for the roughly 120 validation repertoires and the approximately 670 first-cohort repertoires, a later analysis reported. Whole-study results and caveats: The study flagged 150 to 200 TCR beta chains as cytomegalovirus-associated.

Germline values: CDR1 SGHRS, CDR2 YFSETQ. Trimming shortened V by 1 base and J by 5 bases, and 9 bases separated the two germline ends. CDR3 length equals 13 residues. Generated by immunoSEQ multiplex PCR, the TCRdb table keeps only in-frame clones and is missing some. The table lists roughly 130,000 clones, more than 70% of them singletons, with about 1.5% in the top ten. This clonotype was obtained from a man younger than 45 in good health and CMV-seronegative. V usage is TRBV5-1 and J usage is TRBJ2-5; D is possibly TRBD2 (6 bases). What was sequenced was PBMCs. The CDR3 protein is CASSLRESETQYF. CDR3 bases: TGCGCCAGCAGCTTGCGGGAGAGTGAGACCCAGTACTTC.